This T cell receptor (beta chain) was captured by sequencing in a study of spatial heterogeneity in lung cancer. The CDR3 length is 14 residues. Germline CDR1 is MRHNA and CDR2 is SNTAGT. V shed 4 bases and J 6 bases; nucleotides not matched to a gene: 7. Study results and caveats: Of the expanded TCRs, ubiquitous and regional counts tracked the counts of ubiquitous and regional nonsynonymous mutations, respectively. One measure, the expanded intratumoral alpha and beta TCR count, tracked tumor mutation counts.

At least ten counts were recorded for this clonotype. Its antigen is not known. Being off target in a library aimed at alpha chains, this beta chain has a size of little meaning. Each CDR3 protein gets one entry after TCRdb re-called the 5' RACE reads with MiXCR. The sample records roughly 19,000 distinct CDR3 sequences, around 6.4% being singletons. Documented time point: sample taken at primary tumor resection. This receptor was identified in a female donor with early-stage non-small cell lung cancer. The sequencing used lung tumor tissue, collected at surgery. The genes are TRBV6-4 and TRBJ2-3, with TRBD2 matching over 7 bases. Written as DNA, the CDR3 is TGTGCCAGCAGTGCGGGACTATCGCCTGATACGCAGTATTTT. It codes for CASSAGLSPDTQYF.